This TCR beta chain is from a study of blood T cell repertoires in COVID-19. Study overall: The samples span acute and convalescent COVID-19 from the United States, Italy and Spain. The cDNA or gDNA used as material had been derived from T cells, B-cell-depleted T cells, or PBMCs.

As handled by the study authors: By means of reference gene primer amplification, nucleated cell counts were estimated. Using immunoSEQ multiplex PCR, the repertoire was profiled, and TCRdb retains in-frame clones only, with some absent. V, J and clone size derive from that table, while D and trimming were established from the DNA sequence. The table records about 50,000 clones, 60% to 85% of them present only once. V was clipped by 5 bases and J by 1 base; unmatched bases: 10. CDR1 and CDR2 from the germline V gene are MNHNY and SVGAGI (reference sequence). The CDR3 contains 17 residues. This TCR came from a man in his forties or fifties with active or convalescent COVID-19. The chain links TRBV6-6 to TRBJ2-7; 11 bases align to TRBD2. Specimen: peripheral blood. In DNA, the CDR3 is TGTGCCAGCAGTCTCGGGCTAGCGGGAGGTTTATCCTACGAGCAGTACTTC. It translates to CASSLGLAGGLSYEQYF.